A single sample gave rise to the 26 T cell receptor beta chains below, sequenced in a study of CXCR3-negative and CXCR3-positive naive CD8 T cells. TRB cDNA was prepared as libraries by UMI-labeled 5' RACE. TCRdb reprocessed the 5' RACE reads, with one entry per CDR3 protein and no DNA. The repertoire table contains nearly 110,000 distinct CDR3 sequences. No antigen has been identified for these receptors. Overall study results and limits: Relative to CXCR3-negative naive cells, CXCR3-positive naive cells had more hydrophobic TRB CDR3s.

The specimen was naive CXCR3+ CD8+ T cells from blood. Sample subset: CD45RO-CCR7+CD27+CD95- naive CD8+ T cells expressing CXCR3 (TNR3+). The receptors were gathered from a human donor in good health. Some clones in this sample may be carry-over from other donors' samples.

This sequence joins TRBV7-2 and TRBJ2-3. Looked up from germline, CDR1 is SGHTA and CDR2 is FQGNSA. CDR3 size: 14 residues. Here the CDR3 reads CASSLVASADTQYF.

This chain connects TRBV6-4 to TRBJ2-1; with no DNA, the TCRdb D assignment of TRBD2 cannot be verified. The CDR3 runs to 13 residues. The germline V gene has CDR1 MRHNA and CDR2 SNTAGT. The CDR3 sequence: CASSDSLLGRQFF.

This chain links TRBV5-1 with TRBJ2-1; TCRdb selects TRBD1, and the lack of DNA leaves this call unchecked. CDR1 SGHRS and CDR2 YFSETQ come from the germline V gene. The length of the CDR3 is 15 residues. The CDR3 sequence: CASSSGQGLYNEQFF.

The gene calls are TRBV29-1 and TRBJ2-7; TCRdb's assignment of TRBD2 cannot be checked, as there is no DNA. The CDR3 runs 13 residues. Germline-derived CDR1 and CDR2 are SQVTM and ANQGSEA. CDR3 region: CSVEGQRGYEQYF.

The chain is built from TRBV4-3 and TRBJ2-1; with no DNA, the TCRdb D assignment of TRBD2 cannot be verified. The CDR3 contains 17 residues. Per the germline V gene, CDR1 is LGHNA and CDR2 is YSLEER. The CDR3 sequence is CASSQSERGGTLNEQFF.

The CDR3 protein is CATRPTGLLEGIQYF. The V and J genes are TRBV15 and TRBJ2-4; TCRdb designates TRBD1, a call that cannot be tested without DNA. The CDR3 runs to 15 residues. Germline loops: CDR1 LNHNV, CDR2 YYDKDF (reference sequence).

V usage is TRBV29-1 and J usage is TRBJ1-1; as DNA is missing, the TRBD1 call by TCRdb cannot be tested. Germline assignment: CDR1 SQVTM and CDR2 ANQGSEA. The CDR3 runs to 13 residues. CDR3 region: CSAQDTGNTEAFF.

This chain joins TRBV6-2 or TRBV6-3 and TRBJ2-7; TCRdb picks TRBD2, but there is no DNA to check that call. The germline V gene encodes CDR1 MNHEY and CDR2 SVGEGT. This CDR3 is built from 15 residues. The CDR3 reads CASSSGTTFPYEQYF.

J is TRBJ2-5 and V is TRBV7-9; there is no DNA to check the TCRdb D call of TRBD1. CDR1 SEHNR and CDR2 FQNEAQ come from the germline V gene (reference sequence). This CDR3 has 17 residues. The CDR3 loop reads CASSPTTGEATQETQYF.

This rearrangement joins TRBV7-9 to TRBJ2-7; no DNA is available, so the TRBD1 call from TCRdb remains unchecked. Germline CDR1 SEHNR, CDR2 FQNEAQ (reference sequence). This CDR3 spans 15 amino acids. CDR3 sequence reads: CASSSGTGVSYEQYF.

The rearrangement uses TRBV6-1 and TRBJ2-7; with no DNA, the TCRdb D assignment of TRBD1 cannot be verified. The CDR3 loop spans 14 amino acids. Germline loops: CDR1 MNHNS, CDR2 SASEGT. Here the CDR3 reads CASSERGQAYEQYF.

The chain joins TRBV15 to TRBJ1-1. Germline CDR1 reads LNHNV; CDR2 reads YYDKDF (reference sequence). The CDR3 sequence is 15 residues long. The CDR3 protein is CATSSPAKGGSEAFF.

The V call is TRBV6-2 or TRBV6-3, the J call TRBJ2-1; the TCRdb D gene call, TRBD1, has no DNA to confirm it. The CDR3 loop spans 14 amino acids. The germline V gene encodes CDR1 MNHEY and CDR2 SVGEGT. CDR3 sequence: CASSYGGTINEQFF.

CDR3 amino acids: CASSRGTPEHGYTF. The rearrangement joins TRBV25-1 to TRBJ1-2; TCRdb selects TRBD1, and the lack of DNA leaves this call unchecked. The length of the CDR3 is 14 residues. In germline, CDR1 is MGHDK, CDR2 SYGVNS.

This sequence joins TRBV14 and TRBJ2-7; the TRBD1 assignment by TCRdb is unverifiable without DNA. This CDR3 is built from 15 residues. CDR1 is SGHDN, CDR2 FVKESK, per germline. The CDR3 sequence is CASSRGPRWGDEQYF.

The rearrangement links TRBV21-1 to TRBJ1-2. TRBV21-1 is annotated as a pseudogene. The CDR3 extends over 15 amino acids. CDR3 loop: CASSKETWTLYGYTF.

The chain is built from TRBV6-5 and TRBJ1-3; checking the TCRdb D call of TRBD1 is not possible without DNA. Per the germline V gene, CDR1 is MNHEY and CDR2 is SVGAGI. This CDR3 region has 12 residues. The chain's CDR3 is CASRGPGNTIYF.

The chain recombines TRBV12-3 or TRBV12-4 with TRBJ1-2. The CDR3 sequence is 13 residues long. The chain's CDR3 is CASSLREKDGYTF.

The chain combines TRBV6-6 with TRBJ1-1. CDR3 length: 12 residues. The germline V gene has CDR1 MNHNY and CDR2 SVGAGI (reference sequence). The CDR3 spells CASSYVATEAFF.

The V and J genes are TRBV7-9 and TRBJ1-1. Germline V gene data show CDR1 as SEHNR and CDR2 as FQNEAQ (reference sequence). The CDR3 spans 12 residues. CDR3 protein: CASRSDSGEAFF.

This chain uses TRBV10-3 with TRBJ2-7; TCRdb picks TRBD2, but there is no DNA to check that call. The CDR3 totals 19 residues. CDR1 ENHRY and CDR2 SYGVKD come from the germline V gene. The chain's CDR3 is CAIGARFISRGGSSYEQYF.

The rearrangement links TRBV12-3 or TRBV12-4 to TRBJ2-7; the TCRdb D gene call, TRBD1, has no DNA to confirm it. The CDR3 extends over 12 amino acids. The CDR3 reads CASSFRGDEQYF.

The chain uses TRBV7-2 and TRBJ2-7; checking the TCRdb D call of TRBD2 is not possible without DNA. Germline loops: CDR1 SGHTA, CDR2 FQGNSA. There are 16 residues in the CDR3. CDR3 sequence: CASSLAAGLSSYEQYF.

The chain combines TRBV6-6 with TRBJ2-5; without DNA, the TCRdb call of TRBD1 cannot be checked. The CDR3 spans 14 residues. The V gene's germline CDR1 is MNHNY and CDR2 SVGAGI (reference sequence). CDR3 sequence reads: CASSPWTGQETQYF.

The chain is built from TRBV14 and TRBJ2-7; TCRdb outputs TRBD1, but without DNA this stays unchecked. Germline CDR1 reads SGHDN; CDR2 reads FVKESK. The CDR3 length is 14 residues. The CDR3 here is CASSQVGALREQYF. Together with reference TRBV14 and TRBJ2-7, the CDR3 gives the full variable domain: EAGVTQFPSHSVIEKGQTVTLRCDPISGHDNLYWYRRVMGKEIKFLLHFVKESKQDESGMPNNRFLAERTGGTYSTLKVQPAELEDSGVYFCASSQVGALREQYFGPGTRLTVT.

J is TRBJ2-7 and V is TRBV20-1; TCRdb reports TRBD1, a call that lacks DNA to check it against. CDR1 and CDR2 (germline): DFQATT, SNEGSKA (reference sequence). This CDR3 region has 14 residues. The CDR3 region is CSATLQGEAYEQYF.